This entry concerns a single T cell receptor (beta chain). The antigen remains unidentified. This entry belongs to a study of cytomegalovirus exposure and HLA in healthy donors. Study observations and caveats: V- and J-gene trimming in TCR beta was tied to a missense DCLRE1C variant by an analysis performed later.

Germline values: CDR1 SGHDT, CDR2 YYEEEE. Trimming removed 0 bases at V and 2 bases at J, with 7 bases between. The CDR3 has 14 residues. The PCR used 60 Vbeta and 13 Jbeta primers. Sequenced by immunoSEQ multiplex PCR; TCRdb stores in-frame clones only, minus some. The profile shows tens of thousands of clones, about 89% of them singletons. This receptor was identified in a man aged 25 to 45 in good health and CMV-seropositive. The rearrangement joins TRBV5-6 to TRBJ2-3; D uncertain. The material sequenced was PBMCs. The DNA of the CDR3 is TGTGCCAGCAGCTTGGGGCGGAACACAGATACGCAGTATTTT. Its translation is CASSLGRNTDTQYF.